This T cell receptor beta chain emerged from a study of T cell repertoires in cytomegalovirus infection. Background on the study: Indicated by public TCR beta signatures were CMV infection and matching HLA type.

This clonotype was observed at least ten times. Its antigen is undetermined. Study-level points and caveats: HLA-C-restricted CMV-specific TCR beta clonotypes prevailed in the ex vivo response.

TCRdb used MiXCR to reprocess the reads, holding one entry per CDR3 protein. The profile shows under 150,000 distinct CDR3 sequences, 7% to 10% of them singletons. This clonotype was sampled from a human donor in good health (CMV status not recorded). Some clones in this sample may be carry-over from other donors' samples. Sample: PBMCs.

The CDR3 protein is CASSPYDREAFF. The CDR3 nucleotides are TGTGCCAGCAGCCCCTACGACAGGGAAGCTTTCTTT. V and J are TRBV5-5 and TRBJ1-1, with D perhaps matching TRBD1 (6 bases). Germline V lookup: CDR1 SGHKS, CDR2 YYEKEE (reference sequence). V lost 4 bases to trimming and J lost 8 bases, with 12 bases between them. This CDR3 spans 12 amino acids.